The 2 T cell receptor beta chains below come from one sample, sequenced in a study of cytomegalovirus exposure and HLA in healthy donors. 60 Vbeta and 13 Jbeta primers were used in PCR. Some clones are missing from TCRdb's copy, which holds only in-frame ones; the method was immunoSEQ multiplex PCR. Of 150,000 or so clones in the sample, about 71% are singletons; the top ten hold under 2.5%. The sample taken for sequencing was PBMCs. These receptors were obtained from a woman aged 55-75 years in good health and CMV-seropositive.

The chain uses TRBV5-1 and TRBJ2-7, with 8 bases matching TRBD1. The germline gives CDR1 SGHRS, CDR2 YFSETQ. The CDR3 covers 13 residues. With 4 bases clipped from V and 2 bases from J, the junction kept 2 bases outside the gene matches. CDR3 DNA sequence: TGCGCCAGCAGCACGACAGGGGCCTACGAGCAGTACTTC. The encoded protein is CASSTTGAYEQYF.

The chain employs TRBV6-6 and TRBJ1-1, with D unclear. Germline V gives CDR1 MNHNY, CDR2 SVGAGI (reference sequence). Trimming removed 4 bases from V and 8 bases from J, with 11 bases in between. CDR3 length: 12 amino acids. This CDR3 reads CASSWSREEAFF. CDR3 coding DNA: TGTGCCAGCAGTTGGAGCCGGGAAGAAGCTTTCTTT.